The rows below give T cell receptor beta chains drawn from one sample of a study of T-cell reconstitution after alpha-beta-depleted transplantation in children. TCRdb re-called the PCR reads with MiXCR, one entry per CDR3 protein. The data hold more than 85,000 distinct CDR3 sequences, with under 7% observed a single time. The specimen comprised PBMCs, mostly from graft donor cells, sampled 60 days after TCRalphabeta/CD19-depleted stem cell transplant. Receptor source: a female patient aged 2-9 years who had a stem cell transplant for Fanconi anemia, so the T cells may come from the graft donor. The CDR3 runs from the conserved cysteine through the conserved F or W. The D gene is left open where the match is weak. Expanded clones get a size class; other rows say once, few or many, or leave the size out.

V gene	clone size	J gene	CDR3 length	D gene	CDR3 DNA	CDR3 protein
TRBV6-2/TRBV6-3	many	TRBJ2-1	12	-	TGTGCCAGCAGTAAGAATTACAATGAGCAGTTCTTC	CASSKNYNEQFF
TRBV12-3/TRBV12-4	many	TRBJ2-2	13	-	TGTGCCAGCAGTTTGGGGGGCGCCGGGGAGCTGTTTTTT	CASSLGGAGELFF
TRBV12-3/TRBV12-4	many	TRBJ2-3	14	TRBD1	TGTGCCAGCAGTTACAGGGGAAACTGGGATACGCAGTATTTT	CASSYRGNWDTQYF
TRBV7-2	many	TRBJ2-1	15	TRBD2	TGTGCCAGCAGCTCGGGACTACCTGATTACAATGAGCAGTTCTTC	CASSSGLPDYNEQFF
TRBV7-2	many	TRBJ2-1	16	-	TGTGCCAGCAGCTTAAGGGGTTCTTCTTCCTACAATGAGCAGTTCTTC	CASSLRGSSSYNEQFF
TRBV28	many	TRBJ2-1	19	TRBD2	TGTGCCAGCAGCCCTCGGTCGTCTAGCGGGAGTGGAACCTACAATGAGCAGTTCTTC	CASSPRSSSGSGTYNEQFF
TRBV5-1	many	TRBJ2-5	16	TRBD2	TGCGCCAGCAGCATCAAACTAGCGGGGATCCAAGAGACCCAGTACTTC	CASSIKLAGIQETQYF
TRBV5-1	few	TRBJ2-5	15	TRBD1	TGCGCCAGCAGCTTGTCAGGGACAGGGGCCACTACCCAGTACTTC	CASSLSGTGATTQYF
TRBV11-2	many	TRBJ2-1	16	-	TGTGCCAGCAGCCGGTTCGGGAGTCCGGGATGGGATGAGCAGTTCTTC	CASSRFGSPGWDEQFF
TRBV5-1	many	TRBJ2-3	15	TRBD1	TGCGCCAGCAGCCGGGGACAGCCTAGCACAGATACGCAGTATTTT	CASSRGQPSTDTQYF
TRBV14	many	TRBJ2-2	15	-	TGTGCCAGCAGCCAAGGGATGGCGGCCACCGGGGAGCTGTTTTTT	CASSQGMAATGELFF
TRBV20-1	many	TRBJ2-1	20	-	TGCAGTGCTAGAGACCCGGACTGGGTTTTAAGCCCTGGGAATTACAATGAGCAGTTCTTC	CSARDPDWVLSPGNYNEQFF
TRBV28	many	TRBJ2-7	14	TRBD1	TGTGCCAGCAGCGAAACAGGGGCGCTATACGAGCAGTACTTC	CASSETGALYEQYF
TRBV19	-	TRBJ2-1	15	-	TGTGCCAGTAGTCCCAACGGCGCCGAGGGTGGCGAGCAGTTCTTC	CASSPNGAEGGEQFF
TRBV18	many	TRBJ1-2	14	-	TGTGCCAGCTCCCCCGGGACCCTTAGAGATGGCTACACCTTC	CASSPGTLRDGYTF
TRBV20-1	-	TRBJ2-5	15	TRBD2	TGCTGTGCTTCTAGACTAGCGGGGGTCCAAGAGACCCAGTACTTC	CCASRLAGVQETQYF
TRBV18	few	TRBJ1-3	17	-	TGTGCCAGCTCACCAAAGTCCGCGGCCTACTCTGGAAACACCATATATTTT	CASSPKSAAYSGNTIYF
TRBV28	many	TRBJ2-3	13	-	TGTGCCAGCAGTCCCCGGATCACAGATACGCAGTATTTT	CASSPRITDTQYF
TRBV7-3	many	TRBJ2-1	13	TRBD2	TGTGCCAGCCCAGCGGGGGGGTACAATGAGCAGTTCTTC	CASPAGGYNEQFF
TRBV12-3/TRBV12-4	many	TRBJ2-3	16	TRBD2	TGTGCCAGCAGTGCCTCTAGCGGGATAAACACAGATACGCAGTATTTT	CASSASSGINTDTQYF
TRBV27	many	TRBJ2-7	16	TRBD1	TGTGCCAGCAGTTTGGTGGCCGGGACAGCAACCTACGAGCAGTACTTC	CASSLVAGTATYEQYF
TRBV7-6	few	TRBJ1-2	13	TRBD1	TGTGCCAGCAGCTTGTTCAGGGGGCAAGGCTACACCTTC	CASSLFRGQGYTF
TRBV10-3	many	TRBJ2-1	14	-	TGTGCCACCAGACAGGATCTCTCCTACAATGAGCAGTTCTTC	CATRQDLSYNEQFF
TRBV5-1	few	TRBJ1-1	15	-	TGCGCCAGCAGCTTGGCCCATATGGCGGGCACTGAAGCTTTCTTT	CASSLAHMAGTEAFF
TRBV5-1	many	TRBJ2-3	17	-	TGCGCCAGCAGCTCGAGGGGCCGGGGCCGGGGCACAGATACGCAGTATTTT	CASSSRGRGRGTDTQYF
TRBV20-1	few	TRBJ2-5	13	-	TGCAGTGCTAACAAAGGACAGCAAGAGACCCAGTACTTC	CSANKGQQETQYF
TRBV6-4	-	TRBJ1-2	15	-	TGTGCCAGCAGTGACACGATAGACAGTCCCTATGGCTACACCTTC	CASSDTIDSPYGYTF
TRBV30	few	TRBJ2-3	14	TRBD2	TGTGCCTGGAGGGTGCGGGGGGGCTGGGATACGCAGTATTTT	CAWRVRGGWDTQYF
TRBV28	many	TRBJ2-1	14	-	TGTGCCAGCAGTTTAGGTTCCACTAACAATGAGCAGTTCTTC	CASSLGSTNNEQFF
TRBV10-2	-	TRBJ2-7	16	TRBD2	TGCGCCAGCAGTCTCCGGGTGGTAGCGGGAGTGTACGAGCAGTACTTC	CASSLRVVAGVYEQYF
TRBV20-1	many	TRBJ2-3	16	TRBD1	TGCAGTGCTAGAGGACCGGGACAGGGTCCCACAGATACGCAGTATTTT	CSARGPGQGPTDTQYF
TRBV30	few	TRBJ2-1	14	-	TGTGCCTGGAGTTGGGAGGCGGGGATGGGTGAGCAGTTCTTC	CAWSWEAGMGEQFF
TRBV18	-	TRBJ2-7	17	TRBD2	TGTGCCAGCTCACCCTTCGCGGCTAGCGGGGGAGTTTACGAGCAGTACTTC	CASSPFAASGGVYEQYF
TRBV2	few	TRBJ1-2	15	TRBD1	TGTGCCAGCAGTGTCGGGACAGGGGGCATCTATGGCTACACCTTC	CASSVGTGGIYGYTF
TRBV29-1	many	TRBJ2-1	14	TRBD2	TGCAGCACAGTTAGCGGGGCCTCCTACAATGAGCAGTTCTTC	CSTVSGASYNEQFF
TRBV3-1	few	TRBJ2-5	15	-	TGTGCCACCTCCAAGGCGACCCCCGAGGTAGAGACCCAGTACTTC	CATSKATPEVETQYF
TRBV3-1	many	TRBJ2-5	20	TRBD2	TGTGCCAGCAGCCAAGCGACTAGCGGGGGGGCCTTATTTGGTCAAGAGACCCAGTACTTC	CASSQATSGGALFGQETQYF
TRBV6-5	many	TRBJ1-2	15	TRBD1	TGTGCCAGCAAAGACAGGGGCCGGGGGGTCTATGGCTACACCTTC	CASKDRGRGVYGYTF
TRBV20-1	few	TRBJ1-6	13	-	TGCAGTGCTAGGTCCGGTGTGGGTTCACCCCTCCACTTT	CSARSGVGSPLHF
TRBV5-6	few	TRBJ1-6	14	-	TGTGCCAGCAGCTTGGGGCCGAAGGGTTCACCCCTCCACTTT	CASSLGPKGSPLHF
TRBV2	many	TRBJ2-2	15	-	TGTGCCAGCAGATGGGGCTCGGTCAACACCGGGGAGCTGTTTTTT	CASRWGSVNTGELFF
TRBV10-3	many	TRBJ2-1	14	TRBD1	TGTGCCATCAGCCCGGGACAGATGGCTTATGAGCAGTTCTTC	CAISPGQMAYEQFF
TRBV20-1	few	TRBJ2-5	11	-	TGCAGTGCTAGAGATTCCCCCCACTTGTACTTC	CSARDSPHLYF
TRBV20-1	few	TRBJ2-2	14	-	TGCAGTGCTAGGGGCGGACCCTACACCGGGGAGCTGTTTTTT	CSARGGPYTGELFF
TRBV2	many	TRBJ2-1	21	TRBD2	TGTGCCAGCAGTGTTTCTGCCGGGACTAGCGGGGGGCTTGGCTCCTACAATGAGCAGTTCTTC	CASSVSAGTSGGLGSYNEQFF
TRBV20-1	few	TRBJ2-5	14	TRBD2	TGCAGTGCTAGTGGGGCGGGGGGGGCAGAGACCCAGTACTTC	CSASGAGGAETQYF
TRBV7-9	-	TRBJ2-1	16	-	TGTGCCAGCAGCTTAGCGGTGGGAGAAATTTACAATGAGCAGTTCTTC	CASSLAVGEIYNEQFF
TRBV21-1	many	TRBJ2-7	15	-	TGTGCCAGCAGCAAAGTATCGGGGGGCAATTACGAGCAGTACTTC	CASSKVSGGNYEQYF
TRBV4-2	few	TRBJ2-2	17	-	TGTGCCAGCATTCCAACGGTAGCCGGGACGTGGACCGGGGAGCTGTTTTTT	CASIPTVAGTWTGELFF
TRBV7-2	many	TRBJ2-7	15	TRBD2	TGTGCCAGCAGCCAAACTAGCGGGGGGACCTACGAGCAGTACTTC	CASSQTSGGTYEQYF
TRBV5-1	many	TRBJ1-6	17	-	TGCGCCAGCAGCTTGGGCCAGGATACCCCTTTTAATTCACCCCTCCACTTT	CASSLGQDTPFNSPLHF
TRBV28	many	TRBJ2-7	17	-	TGTGCCAGCAGTGGGGTCTACCGGGACCGGGCTATGGACGAGCAGTACTTC	CASSGVYRDRAMDEQYF
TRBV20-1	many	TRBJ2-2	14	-	TGCAGTGCGCCCGGACAGTTCAACACCGGGGAGCTGTTTTTT	CSAPGQFNTGELFF
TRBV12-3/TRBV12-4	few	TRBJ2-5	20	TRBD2	TGTGCCAGCAGTTTTCTTGGCTCGGGATCCCCGACTAGCCGGAGAGAGACCCAGTACTTC	CASSFLGSGSPTSRRETQYF
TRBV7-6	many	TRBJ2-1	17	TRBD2	TGTGCCAGCAGCCGATTAGCGGGAGGGTTGACCTACAATGAGCAGTTCTTC	CASSRLAGGLTYNEQFF
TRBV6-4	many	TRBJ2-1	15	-	TGTGCCAGCAGTGCCTTACCAAGCTCCTACAATGAGCAGTTCTTC	CASSALPSSYNEQFF
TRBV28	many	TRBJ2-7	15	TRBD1	TGTGCCAGCAGTCCCCCGAAGGCAGGGACAGACGAGCAGTACTTC	CASSPPKAGTDEQYF
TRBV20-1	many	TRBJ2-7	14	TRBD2	TGCAGTGCTAGAGGACCGGGGGGGACCTACGAGCAGTACTTC	CSARGPGGTYEQYF